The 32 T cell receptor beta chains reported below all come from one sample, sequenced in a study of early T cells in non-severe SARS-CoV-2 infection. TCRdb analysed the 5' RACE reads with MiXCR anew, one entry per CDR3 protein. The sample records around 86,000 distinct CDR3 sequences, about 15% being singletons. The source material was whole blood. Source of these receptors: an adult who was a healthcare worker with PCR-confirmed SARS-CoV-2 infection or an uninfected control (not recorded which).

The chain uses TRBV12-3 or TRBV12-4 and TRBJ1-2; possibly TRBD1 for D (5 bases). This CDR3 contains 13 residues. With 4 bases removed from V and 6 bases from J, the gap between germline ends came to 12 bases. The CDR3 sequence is CASSSGPRDGYTF. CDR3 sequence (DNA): TGTGCCAGCAGTTCCGGGCCCAGGGATGGCTACACCTTC.

This chain's CDR3 is CASSLGWTNQETQYF. CDR3 DNA sequence: TGTGCCAGCAGCCTCGGCTGGACAAACCAAGAGACCCAGTACTTC. The gene calls are TRBV7-6 and TRBJ2-5; D is possibly TRBD1 (5 bases). This CDR3 is 15 amino acids long. V was clipped by 5 bases and J by 0 bases, with 13 bases between them. The germline CDR1 and CDR2 sequences are SGHVS and FNYEAQ.

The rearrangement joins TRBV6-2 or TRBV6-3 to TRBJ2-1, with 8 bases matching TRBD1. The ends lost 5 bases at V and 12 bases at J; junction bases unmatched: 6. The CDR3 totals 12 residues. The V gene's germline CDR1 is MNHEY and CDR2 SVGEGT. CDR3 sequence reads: CASSDTGGGQFF. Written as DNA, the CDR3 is TGTGCCAGCAGTGATACAGGGGGAGGGCAGTTCTTC.

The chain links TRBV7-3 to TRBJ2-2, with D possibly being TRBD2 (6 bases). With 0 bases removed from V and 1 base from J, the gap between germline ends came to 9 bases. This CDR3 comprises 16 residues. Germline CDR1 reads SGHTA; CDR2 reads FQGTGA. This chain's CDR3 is CASSLTLARNTGELFF. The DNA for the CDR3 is TGTGCCAGCAGCTTAACCCTAGCGCGGAACACCGGGGAGCTGTTTTTT.

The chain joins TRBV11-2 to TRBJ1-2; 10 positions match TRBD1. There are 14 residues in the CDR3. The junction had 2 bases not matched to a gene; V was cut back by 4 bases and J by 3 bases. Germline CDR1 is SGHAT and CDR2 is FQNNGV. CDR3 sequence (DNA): TGTGCCAGCAGCTCGACAGGGGGCTACTATGGCTACACCTTC. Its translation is CASSSTGGYYGYTF.

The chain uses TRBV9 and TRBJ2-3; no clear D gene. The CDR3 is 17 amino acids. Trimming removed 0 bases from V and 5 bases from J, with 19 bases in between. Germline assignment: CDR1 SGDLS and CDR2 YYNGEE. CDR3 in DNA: TGTGCCAGCAGCGTAGACCCTCGATCAACTTGGGGAGATACGCAGTATTTT. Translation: CASSVDPRSTWGDTQYF.

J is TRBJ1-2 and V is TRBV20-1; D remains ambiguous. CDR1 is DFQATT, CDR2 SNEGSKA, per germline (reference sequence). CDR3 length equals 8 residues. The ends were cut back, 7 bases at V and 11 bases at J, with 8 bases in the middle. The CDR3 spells CSVDSYTF. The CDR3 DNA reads TGCAGTGTAGACTCATACACCTTC.

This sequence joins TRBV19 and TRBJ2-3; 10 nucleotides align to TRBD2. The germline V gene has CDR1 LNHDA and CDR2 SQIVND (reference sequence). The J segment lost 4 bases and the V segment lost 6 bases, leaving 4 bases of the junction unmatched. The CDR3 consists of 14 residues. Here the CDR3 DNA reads TGTGCCAGTAGCCGTAGCGGGGGGTCAGATACGCAGTATTTT. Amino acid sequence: CASSRSGGSDTQYF.

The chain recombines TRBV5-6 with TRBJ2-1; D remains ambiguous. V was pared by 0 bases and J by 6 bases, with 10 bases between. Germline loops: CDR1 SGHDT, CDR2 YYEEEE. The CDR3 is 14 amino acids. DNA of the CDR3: TGTGCCAGCAGCTTGGCCGGTCTAGTCAATGAGCAGTTCTTC. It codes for CASSLAGLVNEQFF.

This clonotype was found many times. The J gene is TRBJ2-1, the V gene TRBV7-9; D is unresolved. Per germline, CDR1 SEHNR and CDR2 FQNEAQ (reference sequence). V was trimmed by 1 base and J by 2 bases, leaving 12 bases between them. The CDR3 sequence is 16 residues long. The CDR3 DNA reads TGTGCCAGCAGCTTAGGCCGGCGGCGGCCCTACAATGAGCAGTTCTTC. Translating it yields CASSLGRRRPYNEQFF.

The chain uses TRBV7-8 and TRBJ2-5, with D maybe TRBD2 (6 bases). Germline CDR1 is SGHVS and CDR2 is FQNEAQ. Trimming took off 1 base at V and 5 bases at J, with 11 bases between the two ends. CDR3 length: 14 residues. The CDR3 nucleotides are TGTGCCAGCAGCTTAGGGGTCGCGGGGGAGACCCAGTACTTC. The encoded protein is CASSLGVAGETQYF. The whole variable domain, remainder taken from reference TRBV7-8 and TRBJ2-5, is GAGVSQSPRYKVAKRGQDVALRCDPISGHVSLFWYQQALGQGPEFLTYFQNEAQLDKSGLPSDRFFAERPEGSVSTLKIQRTQQEDSAVYLCASSLGVAGETQYFGPGTRLLVL.

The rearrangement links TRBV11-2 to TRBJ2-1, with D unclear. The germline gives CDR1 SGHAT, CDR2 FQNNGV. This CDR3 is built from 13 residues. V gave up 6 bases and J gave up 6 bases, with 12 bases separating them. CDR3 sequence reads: CASSIPPGNEQFF. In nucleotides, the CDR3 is TGTGCCAGCAGTATCCCTCCCGGCAATGAGCAGTTCTTC.

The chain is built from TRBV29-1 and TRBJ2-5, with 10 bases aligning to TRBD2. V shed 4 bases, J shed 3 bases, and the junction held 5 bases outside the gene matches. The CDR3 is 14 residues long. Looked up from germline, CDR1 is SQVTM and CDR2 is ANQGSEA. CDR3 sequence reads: CSVVRLAGEETQYF. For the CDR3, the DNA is TGCAGCGTTGTGCGGCTAGCGGGGGAAGAGACCCAGTACTTC.

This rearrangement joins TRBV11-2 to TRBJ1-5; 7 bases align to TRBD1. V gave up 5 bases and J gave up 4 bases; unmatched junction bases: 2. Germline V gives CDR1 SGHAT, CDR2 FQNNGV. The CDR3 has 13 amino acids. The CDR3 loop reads CASSGTDNQPQHF. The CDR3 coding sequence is TGTGCCAGCAGCGGGACAGATAATCAGCCCCAGCATTTT.

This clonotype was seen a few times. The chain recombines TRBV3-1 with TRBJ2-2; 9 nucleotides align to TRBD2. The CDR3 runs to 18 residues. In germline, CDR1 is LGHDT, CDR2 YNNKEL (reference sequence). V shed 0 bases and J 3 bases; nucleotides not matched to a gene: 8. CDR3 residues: CASSQDIGGGAHTGELFF. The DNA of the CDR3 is TGTGCCAGCAGCCAAGATATCGGCGGGGGGGCCCACACCGGGGAGCTGTTTTTT. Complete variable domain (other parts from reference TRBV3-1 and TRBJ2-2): DTAVSQTPKYLVTQMGNDKSIKCEQNLGHDTMYWYKQDSKKFLKIMFSYNNKELIINETVPNRFSPKSPDKAHLNLHINSLELGDSAVYFCASSQDIGGGAHTGELFFGEGSRLTVL.

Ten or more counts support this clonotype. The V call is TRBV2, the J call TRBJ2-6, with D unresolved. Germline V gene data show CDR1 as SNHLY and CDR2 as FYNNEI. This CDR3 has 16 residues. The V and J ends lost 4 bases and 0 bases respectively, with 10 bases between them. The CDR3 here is CASSGQLSSGANVLTF. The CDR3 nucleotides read TGTGCCAGCAGTGGGCAGTTAAGCTCTGGGGCCAACGTCCTGACTTTC.

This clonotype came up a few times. The CDR3 DNA reads as TGCAGCGTTGTAGGGGCAGGGGGCGAAGTCATGAACACTGAAGCTTTCTTT. This translates into CSVVGAGGEVMNTEAFF. The chain uses TRBV29-1 and TRBJ1-1; 8 bases fit TRBD1. Per germline, CDR1 SQVTM and CDR2 ANQGSEA. The V and J ends lost 4 bases and 0 bases, in that order; junction bases with no gene match: 13. CDR3 length: 17 amino acids.

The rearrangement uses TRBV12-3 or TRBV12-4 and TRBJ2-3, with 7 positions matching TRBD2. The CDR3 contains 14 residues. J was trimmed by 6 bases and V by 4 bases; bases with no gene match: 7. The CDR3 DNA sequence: TGTGCCAGCAGTTCTAGCGGCGTTGGGGATACGCAGTATTTT. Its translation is CASSSSGVGDTQYF.

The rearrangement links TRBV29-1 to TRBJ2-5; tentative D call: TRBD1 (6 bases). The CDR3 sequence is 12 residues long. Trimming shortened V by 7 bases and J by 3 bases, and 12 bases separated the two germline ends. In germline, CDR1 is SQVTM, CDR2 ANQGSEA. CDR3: CSGTTGEETQYF. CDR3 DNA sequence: TGCAGCGGAACGACAGGCGAAGAGACCCAGTACTTC. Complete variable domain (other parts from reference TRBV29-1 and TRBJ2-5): SAVISQKPSRDICQRGTSLTIQCQVDSQVTMMFWYRQQPGQSLTLIATANQGSEATYESGFVIDKFPISRPNLTFSTLTVSNMSPEDSSIYLCSGTTGEETQYFGPGTRLLVL.

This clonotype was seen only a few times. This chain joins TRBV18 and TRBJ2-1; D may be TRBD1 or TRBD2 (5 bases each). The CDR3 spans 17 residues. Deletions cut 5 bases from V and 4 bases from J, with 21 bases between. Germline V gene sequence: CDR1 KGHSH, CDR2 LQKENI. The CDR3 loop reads CASSWGTGPGAYNEQFF. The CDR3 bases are TGTGCCAGCTCATGGGGGACGGGGCCTGGGGCATACAATGAGCAGTTCTTC.

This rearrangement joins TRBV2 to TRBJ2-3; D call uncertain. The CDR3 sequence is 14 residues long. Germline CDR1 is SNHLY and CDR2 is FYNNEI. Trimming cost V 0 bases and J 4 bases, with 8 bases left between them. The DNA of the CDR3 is TGTGCCAGCAGTGAAGCCCAGAGCCCAGATACGCAGTATTTT. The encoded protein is CASSEAQSPDTQYF.

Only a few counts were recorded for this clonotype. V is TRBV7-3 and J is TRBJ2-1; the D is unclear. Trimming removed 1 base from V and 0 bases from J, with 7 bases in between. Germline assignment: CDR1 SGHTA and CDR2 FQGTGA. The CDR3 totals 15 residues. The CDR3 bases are TGTGCCAGCAGCTTAATGGCCAACTCCTACAATGAGCAGTTCTTC. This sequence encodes CASSLMANSYNEQFF. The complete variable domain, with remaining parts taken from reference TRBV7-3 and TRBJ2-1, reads GAGVSQTPSNKVTEKGKYVELRCDPISGHTALYWYRQSLGQGPEFLIYFQGTGAADDSGLPNDRFFAVRPEGSVSTLKIQRTERGDSAVYLCASSLMANSYNEQFFGPGTRLTVL.

This chain's CDR3 is CSARAENEKLFF. CDR3 DNA: TGCAGTGCTAGAGCCGAAAATGAAAAACTGTTTTTT. The chain has TRBV20-1 and TRBJ1-4; D gene unclear. Per germline, CDR1 DFQATT and CDR2 SNEGSKA (reference sequence). This CDR3 has 12 amino acids. Deletions cut 1 base from V and 5 bases from J, with 5 bases between.

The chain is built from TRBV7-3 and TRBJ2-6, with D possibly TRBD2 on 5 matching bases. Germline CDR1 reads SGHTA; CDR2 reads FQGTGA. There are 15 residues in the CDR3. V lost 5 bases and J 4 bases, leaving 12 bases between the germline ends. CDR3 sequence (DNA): TGTGCCAGCAGCCTGACTACGGCAGGGGCCAACGTCCTGACTTTC. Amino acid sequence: CASSLTTAGANVLTF.

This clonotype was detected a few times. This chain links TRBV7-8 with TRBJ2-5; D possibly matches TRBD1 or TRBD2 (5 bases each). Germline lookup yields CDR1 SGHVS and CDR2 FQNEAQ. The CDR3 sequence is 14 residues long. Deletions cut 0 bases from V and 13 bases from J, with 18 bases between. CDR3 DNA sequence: TGTGCCAGCAGCTTAGCGCAACGGGGCCCGGAGCCGTACTTC. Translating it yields CASSLAQRGPEPYF.

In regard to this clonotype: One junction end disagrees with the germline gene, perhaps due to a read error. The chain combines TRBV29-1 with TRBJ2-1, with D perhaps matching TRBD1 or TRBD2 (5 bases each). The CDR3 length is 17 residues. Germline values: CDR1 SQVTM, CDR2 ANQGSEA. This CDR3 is CSVPKGSFSSSYNERFF. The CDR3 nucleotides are TGCAGCGTTCCCAAGGGGAGTTTTTCCAGCTCCTACAATGAGCGGTTCTTC.

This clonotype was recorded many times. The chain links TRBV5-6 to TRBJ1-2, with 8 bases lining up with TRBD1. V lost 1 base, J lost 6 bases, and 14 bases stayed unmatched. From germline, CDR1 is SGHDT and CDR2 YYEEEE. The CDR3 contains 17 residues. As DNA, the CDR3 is TGTGCCAGCAGCTTGCCCCACTTTGGGCAGGGGGCGGATGGCTACACCTTC. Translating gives CASSLPHFGQGADGYTF.

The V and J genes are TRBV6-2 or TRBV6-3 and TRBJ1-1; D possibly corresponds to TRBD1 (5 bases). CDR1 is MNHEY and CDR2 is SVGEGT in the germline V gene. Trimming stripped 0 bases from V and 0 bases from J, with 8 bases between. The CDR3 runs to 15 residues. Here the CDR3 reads CASSYSGHLNTEAFF. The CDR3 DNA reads TGTGCCAGCAGTTACTCCGGACACTTGAACACTGAAGCTTTCTTT.

The CDR3 region is CASSLTVETQYF. CDR3 DNA sequence: TGTGCCAGCAGCTTAACGGTGGAGACCCAGTACTTC. This sequence joins TRBV7-2 and TRBJ2-5; D unclear. The CDR3 has 12 amino acids. The V end was cut by 2 bases, the J end by 5 bases, with 6 bases between. Germline loops: CDR1 SGHTA, CDR2 FQGNSA.

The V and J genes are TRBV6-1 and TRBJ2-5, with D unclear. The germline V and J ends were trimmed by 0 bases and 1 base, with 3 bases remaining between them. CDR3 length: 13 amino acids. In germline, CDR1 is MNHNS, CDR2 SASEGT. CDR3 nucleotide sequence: TGTGCCAGCAGTGAAGCTGCCCAAGAGACCCAGTACTTC. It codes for CASSEAAQETQYF.

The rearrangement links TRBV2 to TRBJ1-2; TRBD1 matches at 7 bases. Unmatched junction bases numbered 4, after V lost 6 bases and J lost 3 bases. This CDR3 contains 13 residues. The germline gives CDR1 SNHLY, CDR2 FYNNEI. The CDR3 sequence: CASRLDRDYGYTF. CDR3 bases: TGTGCCAGCAGGCTAGACAGGGACTATGGCTACACCTTC.

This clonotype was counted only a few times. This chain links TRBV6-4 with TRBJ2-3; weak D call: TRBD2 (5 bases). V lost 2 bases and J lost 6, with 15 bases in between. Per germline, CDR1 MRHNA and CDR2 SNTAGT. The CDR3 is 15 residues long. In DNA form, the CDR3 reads TGTGCCAGCAGTGACAGGGCCGGTACGGGGGATACGCAGTATTTT. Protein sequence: CASSDRAGTGDTQYF.